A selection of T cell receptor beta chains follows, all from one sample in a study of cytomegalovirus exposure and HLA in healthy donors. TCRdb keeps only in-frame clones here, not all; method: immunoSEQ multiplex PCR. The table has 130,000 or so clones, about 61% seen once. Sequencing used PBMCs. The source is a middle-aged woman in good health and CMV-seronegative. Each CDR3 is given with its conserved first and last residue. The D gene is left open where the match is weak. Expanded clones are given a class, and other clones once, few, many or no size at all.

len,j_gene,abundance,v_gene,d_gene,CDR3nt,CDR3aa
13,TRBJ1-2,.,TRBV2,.,TGTGCCAGCAAAGGGAGTACTCTCTATGGCTACACCTTC,CASKGSTLYGYTF
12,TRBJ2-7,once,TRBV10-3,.,TGTGCCATCAGCGACACTAGCTACGAGCAGTACTTC,CAISDTSYEQYF
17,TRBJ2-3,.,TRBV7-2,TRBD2,TGTGCCAGCAGCTTAGTTTTAGCAGCGGGGACCCCAGATACGCAGTATTTT,CASSLVLAAGTPDTQYF
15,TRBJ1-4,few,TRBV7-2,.,TGTGCCAGCAGCCCCCAGGGGACAACTAATGAAAAACTGTTTTTT,CASSPQGTTNEKLFF
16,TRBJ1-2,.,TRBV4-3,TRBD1,TGCGCCAGCAGCCAAGAAATGCAGGGGGAAGACTATGGCTACACCTTC,CASSQEMQGEDYGYTF
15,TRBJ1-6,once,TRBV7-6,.,TGTGCCAGCAGTCCAGACAGCTCCTATAATTCACCCCTCCACTTT,CASSPDSSYNSPLHF
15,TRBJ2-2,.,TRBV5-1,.,TGCGCCAGCAGCTTGGCCGGGATAGACACCGGGGAGCTGTTTTTT,CASSLAGIDTGELFF
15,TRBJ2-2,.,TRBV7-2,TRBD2,TGTGCCAGCAGCTCTAGCGGGGTCTTCCCCGGGGAGCTGTTTTTT,CASSSSGVFPGELFF
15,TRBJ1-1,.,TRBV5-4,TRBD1,TGTGCCAGCAGCCCGTACTTAGGACAGGCTGCTGAAGCTTTCTTT,CASSPYLGQAAEAFF
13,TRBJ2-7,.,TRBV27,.,TGTGCCAGCAGTTGGGCCTTCTCCTACGAGCAGTACTTC,CASSWAFSYEQYF
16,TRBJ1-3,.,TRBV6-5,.,TGTGCCAGCAGTTACTCACAGACAGGACGGGGAAACACCATATATTTT,CASSYSQTGRGNTIYF
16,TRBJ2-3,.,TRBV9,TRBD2,TGTGCCAGCAGCTTAGAAGCGGGGGCCAGCACAGATACGCAGTATTTT,CASSLEAGASTDTQYF
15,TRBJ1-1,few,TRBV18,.,TGTGCCAGCTCATTTACTCAGGGCCGGTACACTGAAGCTTTCTTT,CASSFTQGRYTEAFF
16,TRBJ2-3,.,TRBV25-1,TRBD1,TGTGCCAGCAGTGAAGGGGAAGGGGGCCCGACAGATACGCAGTATTTT,CASSEGEGGPTDTQYF
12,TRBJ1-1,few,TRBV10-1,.,TGCGCCAGCAGTGATCCCGGGGCTGAAGCTTTCTTT,CASSDPGAEAFF
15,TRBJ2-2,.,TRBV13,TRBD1,TGTGCCAGCAGCACCCGACAGGGGGACACCGGGGAGCTGTTTTTT,CASSTRQGDTGELFF
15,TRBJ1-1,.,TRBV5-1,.,TGCGCCAGCAGCAACCCAGGGACTCCTCAAATCGGAGCTTTCTTT,CASSNPGTPQIGAFF
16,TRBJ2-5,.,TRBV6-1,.,TGTGCCAGCAGTGAAGCCAGCGCGGGGTACCAAGAGACCCAGTACTTC,CASSEASAGYQETQYF
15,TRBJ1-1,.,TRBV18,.,TGTGCCAGCTCACCTAGCGGGCAGGGGAACACTGAAGCTTTCTTT,CASSPSGQGNTEAFF
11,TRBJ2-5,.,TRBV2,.,TGTGCCAGCAAAGGGGTAGAGACCCAGTACTTC,CASKGVETQYF
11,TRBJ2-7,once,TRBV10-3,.,TGTGCCGTAATGAGCTCCTACGAGCAGTACTTC,CAVMSSYEQYF
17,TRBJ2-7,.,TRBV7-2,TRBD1,TGTGCCAGCAGCTTAGTAGGAGGGACAGGGGGAAGGGGCGAGCAGTACTTC,CASSLVGGTGGRGEQYF
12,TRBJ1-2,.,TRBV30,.,TGTGCCTGGAGTAAGCAGGGGTATGGCTACACCTTC,CAWSKQGYGYTF
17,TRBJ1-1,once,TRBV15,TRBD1,TGTGCCACCAGCAGAGGCGGACAGGGGAGTTTTAGGGCTGAAGCTTTCTTT,CATSRGGQGSFRAEAFF
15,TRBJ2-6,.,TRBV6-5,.,TGTGCCAGCAGTTCGAGCTTCTTGGGGGCCAACGTCCTGACTTTC,CASSSSFLGANVLTF
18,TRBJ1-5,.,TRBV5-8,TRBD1,TGTGCCACCGCAGCCACTGTAGGGACAGGGAAGAGCAATCAGCCCCAGCATTTT,CATAATVGTGKSNQPQHF
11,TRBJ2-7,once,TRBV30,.,TGTGCCTGGAGTGTATATGACGAGCAGTACTTC,CAWSVYDEQYF
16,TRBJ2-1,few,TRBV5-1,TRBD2,TGCGCCAGCAGCTTTGGGACTAGCGGGGGGGCCAATGAGCAGTTCTTC,CASSFGTSGGANEQFF
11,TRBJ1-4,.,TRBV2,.,TGTGCCTCCCGCGAGGCGGGAAAACTGTTTTTT,CASREAGKLFF
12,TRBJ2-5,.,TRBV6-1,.,TGTGCCAGCAGTAGCGGGTGGGAGACCCAGTACTTC,CASSSGWETQYF
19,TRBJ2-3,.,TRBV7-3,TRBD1,TGTGCCAGCAGCTTAATCGGCAGGGGGCTCAAGCCCCAGACAGATACGCAGTATTTT,CASSLIGRGLKPQTDTQYF
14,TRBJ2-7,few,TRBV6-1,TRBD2,TGTGCCAGCAGTGCCGGGGGGGCAAGGCACGAGCAGTACTTC,CASSAGGARHEQYF
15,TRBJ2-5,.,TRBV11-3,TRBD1,TGTGCCAGCAGCTTAGACCGGGACAGCCAAGAGACCCAGTACTTC,CASSLDRDSQETQYF
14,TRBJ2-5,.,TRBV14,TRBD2,TGTGCCAGCAGCCAAGTTCTCGGGGGGGAGACCCAGTACTTC,CASSQVLGGETQYF
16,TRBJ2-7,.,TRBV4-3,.,TGCGCCAGCAGCCAAGAGAAGGGGCCAGCGTACTACGAGCAGTACTTC,CASSQEKGPAYYEQYF
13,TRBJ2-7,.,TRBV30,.,TGTGCCTGGTCCGGGACATTAGTCTACGAGCAGTACTTC,CAWSGTLVYEQYF
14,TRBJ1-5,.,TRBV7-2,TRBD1,TGTGCCAGCAGCGCCACAGGGGGCAATCAGCCCCAGCATTTT,CASSATGGNQPQHF
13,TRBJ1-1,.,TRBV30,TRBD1,TGTGCCTGGACTGGGACAGTGAACACTGAAGCTTTCTTT,CAWTGTVNTEAFF
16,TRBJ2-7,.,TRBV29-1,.,TGCAGCGTCACCCGCGGGAATCTCATATCCCCCTACGAGCAGTACTTC,CSVTRGNLISPYEQYF
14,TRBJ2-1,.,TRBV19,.,TGTGCCAGTAGCGAACTCCCTTCCTACAATGAGCAGTTCTTC,CASSELPSYNEQFF
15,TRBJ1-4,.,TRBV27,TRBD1,TGTGCCAGCAGTTTAAGGGGACAGGGGCATGAAAAACTGTTTTTT,CASSLRGQGHEKLFF
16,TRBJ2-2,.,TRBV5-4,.,TGTGCCAGCAGCCTGCGGACAATCGCGAACACCGGGGAGCTGTTTTTT,CASSLRTIANTGELFF
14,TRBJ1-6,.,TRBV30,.,TGTGCCCACAGGGCGAGCTCCTATAATTCACCCCTCCACTTT,CAHRASSYNSPLHF